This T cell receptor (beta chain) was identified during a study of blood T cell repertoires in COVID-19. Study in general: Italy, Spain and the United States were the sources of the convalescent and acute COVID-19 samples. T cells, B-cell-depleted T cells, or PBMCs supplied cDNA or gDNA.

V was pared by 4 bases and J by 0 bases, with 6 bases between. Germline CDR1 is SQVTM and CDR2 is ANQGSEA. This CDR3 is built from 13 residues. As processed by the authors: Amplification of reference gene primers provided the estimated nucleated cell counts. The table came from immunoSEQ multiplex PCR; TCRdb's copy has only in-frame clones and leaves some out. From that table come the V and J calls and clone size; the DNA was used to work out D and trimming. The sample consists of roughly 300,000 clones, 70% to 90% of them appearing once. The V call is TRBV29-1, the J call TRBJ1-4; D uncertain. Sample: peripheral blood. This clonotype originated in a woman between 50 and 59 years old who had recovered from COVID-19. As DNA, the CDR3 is TGCAGCGTTGCACTCTCAACTAATGAAAAACTGTTTTTT. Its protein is CSVALSTNEKLFF.